The 18 T cell receptor beta chains below were found in one sample sequenced in a study of T cell responses to AZD1222 COVID-19 vaccine (dated by TCRdb to the early 2020s). The sample's time point label is to be understood as: baseline before first vaccination. Library preparation used the immunoSEQ multiplex PCR assay. TCRdb mirrors the immuneACCESS table, restricted to in-frame sequences. Some clones are absent from its copies; in checked studies, under half trace to an unresolved V gene, and the reason for the others is unknown. For this sample there are 150,000 to 160,000 clones; just over 90% appear just once. The top ten hold about 2% of the sample. The source material was peripheral blood, sampled on day 0 of AZD1222 vaccination. These receptors all stem from an adult in good health.

The chain carries TRBV6-5 and TRBJ1-1; D not resolved. Germline V lookup: CDR1 MNHEY, CDR2 SVGAGI. This CDR3 spans 15 amino acids. Trimming removed 5 bases from V and 0 bases from J, with 13 bases in between. This chain's CDR3 is CASSTETSMNTEAFF. The CDR3 DNA sequence: TGTGCCAGCAGTACAGAGACAAGTATGAACACTGAAGCTTTCTTT.

The V and J genes are TRBV7-8 and TRBJ1-4, with D perhaps TRBD1 (6 bases). The V and J ends lost 5 bases and 8 bases respectively, with 15 bases between them. Germline V CDR1 and CDR2: SGHVS, FQNEAQ. The CDR3 sequence is 14 residues long. This CDR3 is CASSPNREGEKLFF. CDR3 nucleotides: TGTGCCAGCAGCCCAAACAGGGAGGGGGAAAAACTGTTTTTT.

The V gene is TRBV6-2 or TRBV6-3, the J gene TRBJ2-2, with D tentatively TRBD1 (5 bases). V lost 5 bases and J 1 base, leaving 8 bases between the germline ends. CDR3 length equals 14 residues. Germline CDR1 MNHEY, CDR2 SVGEGT. Here the CDR3 reads CASSIDRNTGELFF. DNA for the CDR3: TGTGCCAGCAGTATAGACAGGAACACCGGGGAGCTGTTTTTT.

The chain is built from TRBV28 and TRBJ1-1; D uncertain. V dropped 3 bases and J dropped 1 base, with 9 bases sitting between them. The germline V gene encodes CDR1 MDHEN and CDR2 SYDVKM. This CDR3 is 14 amino acids long. The CDR3 nucleotides read TGTGCCAGCAGTTTGAGCCAAAGGAACACTGAAGCTTTCTTT. Amino acid sequence: CASSLSQRNTEAFF.

The chain recombines TRBV18 with TRBJ2-3; TRBD1 aligns across 9 bases. Germline V gene sequence: CDR1 KGHSH, CDR2 LQKENI. The CDR3 runs to 16 residues. V was clipped by 3 bases and J by 6 bases; unmatched bases: 10. This CDR3 is CASSPLPGQGEDTQYF. CDR3 nucleotide sequence: TGTGCCAGCTCACCCCTACCGGGACAGGGTGAGGATACGCAGTATTTT.

The rearrangement links TRBV19 to TRBJ2-1; 8 nucleotides line up with TRBD2. V dropped 0 bases and J dropped 4; count of bases not matched to a gene: 2. Germline V gene sequence: CDR1 LNHDA, CDR2 SQIVND (reference sequence). This CDR3 comprises 15 residues. This CDR3 reads CASSIDGRGYNEQFF. In DNA form, the CDR3 reads TGTGCCAGTAGTATAGACGGGAGGGGGTACAATGAGCAGTTCTTC. The full variable domain, completed using reference TRBV19 and TRBJ2-1, is DGGITQSPKYLFRKEGQNVTLSCEQNLNHDAMYWYRQDPGQGLRLIYYSQIVNDFQKGDIAEGYSVSREKKESFPLTVTSAQKNPTAFYLCASSIDGRGYNEQFFGPGTRLTVL.

V and J are TRBV24-1 and TRBJ2-1; 7 bases fit TRBD2. The junction had 3 bases not matched to a gene; V was cut back by 5 bases and J by 3 bases. The germline V gene encodes CDR1 KGHDR and CDR2 SFDVKD. The length of the CDR3 is 14 residues. The CDR3 DNA reads TGTGCCACCAGTGTCGGCGGGAGCTACAATGAGCAGTTCTTC. This sequence encodes CATSVGGSYNEQFF.

This clone was observed a handful of times. The rearrangement joins TRBV7-9 to TRBJ2-7; TRBD1 matches 8 bases. The CDR3 is made up of 14 amino acids. CDR1 is SEHNR, CDR2 FQNEAQ, per germline (reference sequence). Trimming took 5 bases from V and 1 from J; bases not matched to a gene: 4. The CDR3 region has the DNA TGTGCCAGCAGCCAAGGGACAGGTTCCTACGAGCAGTACTTC. Translating it yields CASSQGTGSYEQYF.

This clone was seen just once. The chain uses TRBV15 and TRBJ1-2; possibly TRBD1 for D (5 bases). Germline V lookup: CDR1 LNHNV, CDR2 YYDKDF (reference sequence). The CDR3 has 15 residues. V lost 0 bases and J lost 1, with 9 bases in between. The CDR3 DNA sequence: TGTGCCACCAGCAGAGATTGGGGGGGTAACTATGGCTACACCTTC. It codes for CATSRDWGGNYGYTF.

J is TRBJ1-5 and V is TRBV2; maybe TRBD1 (5 bases). The CDR3 is 15 amino acids. The V end lost 6 bases, the J end lost 4 bases, and 16 bases lay between the germline ends. Germline CDR1 is SNHLY and CDR2 is FYNNEI. Written as DNA, the CDR3 is TGTGCCAGCAGCGGGACCCCGCTTGGTAATCAGCCCCAGCATTTT. This encodes CASSGTPLGNQPQHF.

The V gene is TRBV19, the J gene TRBJ1-5; D unresolved. CDR3 length equals 15 residues. V was trimmed by 10 bases and J by 0 bases, leaving 16 bases between them. Germline loops: CDR1 LNHDA, CDR2 SQIVND (reference sequence). As DNA, the CDR3 is TGTGCCACCGGGGATTTGCGGGTTAGCAATCAGCCCCAGCATTTT. Its protein product is CATGDLRVSNQPQHF.

In DNA form, the CDR3 reads TGTGCCAGCAAACCAGGGGTGGGGAACTATGGCTACACCTTC. This translates into CASKPGVGNYGYTF. V gene TRBV3-1 (or the pseudogene TRBV3-2) combines with J gene TRBJ1-2; a possible D gene is TRBD1 (6 bases). Trimming left V 7 bases short and J 2 bases short, with 14 bases between. The CDR3 extends over 14 amino acids. Germline values: CDR1 LGHDT, CDR2 YNNKEL (reference sequence).

This rearrangement joins TRBV11-2 to TRBJ2-7; 10 bases align to TRBD1. CDR1 is SGHAT and CDR2 is FQNNGV in the germline V gene. This CDR3 is built from 14 residues. The V and J ends lost 3 bases and 3 bases, in that order; junction bases with no gene match: 2. The CDR3 here is CASSLGTGVYEQYF. The CDR3 DNA follows: TGTGCCAGCAGCTTGGGGACAGGGGTCTACGAGCAGTACTTC.

The chain uses TRBV14 and TRBJ2-5; possible D gene TRBD1, 5 bases. There are 15 residues in the CDR3. Germline CDR1 reads SGHDN; CDR2 reads FVKESK. Trimming removed 4 bases from V and 5 bases from J, with 17 bases in between. The CDR3 DNA sequence: TGTGCCAGCAGCCGGAGCCCAGACAGAAAGGAGACCCAGTACTTC. Protein: CASSRSPDRKETQYF.

The V gene is TRBV18, the J gene TRBJ1-5, with no clear D. Germline-derived CDR1 and CDR2 are KGHSH and LQKENI. V was pared by 3 bases and J by 7 bases, with 10 bases between. This CDR3 spans 13 amino acids. For the CDR3, the DNA is TGTGCCAGCTCACCTCCAGCCGGCCAGCCCCAGCATTTT. Translation: CASSPPAGQPQHF.

The rearrangement joins TRBV5-4 to TRBJ2-1; no clear D. From germline, CDR1 is SGHNT and CDR2 YYREEE (reference sequence). This CDR3 comprises 15 residues. V was trimmed by 4 bases and J by 5 bases, leaving 16 bases between them. CDR3 loop: CASSLDPFRNNEQFF. The CDR3 DNA is TGTGCCAGCAGCCTGGACCCGTTCCGGAACAATGAGCAGTTCTTC.

This clone is medium-sized (0.01 to 0.1%) within its sample. This chain connects TRBV14 to TRBJ1-1; tentatively, D is TRBD1 (6 bases). Per germline, CDR1 SGHDN and CDR2 FVKESK. The CDR3 sequence is 12 residues long. Trimming removed 4 bases from V and 6 bases from J, with 9 bases in between. CDR3 sequence reads: CASSPGGPEAFF. The CDR3 nucleotides read TGTGCCAGCAGCCCCGGGGGCCCTGAAGCTTTCTTT.

This clone was seen just once. V is TRBV19 and J is TRBJ1-2; D may be TRBD1 (6 bases). The V gene lost 5 bases and the J gene lost 4 bases, with 11 bases spanning the gap. The CDR3 covers 13 residues. Germline CDR1 LNHDA, CDR2 SQIVND (reference sequence). CDR3 coding DNA: TGTGCCAGTAGTGTTAAGGGGGTCTATGGCTACACCTTC. Its translation: CASSVKGVYGYTF.